The 5 T cell receptor beta chains given below trace back to one sample, sequenced in a study of shared clonotypes between healthy human individuals. Assay: immunoSEQ multiplex PCR; the TCRdb copy retains only in-frame clones and omits some. The data show roughly 700,000 clones, with 74% seen just once and under 2% held by the top ten. Sequenced material: memory CD4+ T cells sorted from blood. Sample subset: CD45RA-negative fraction. The receptors here all came from a woman aged 25 to 39 in good health.

The chain couples TRBV9 to TRBJ2-1; D not certain. Deletions cut 0 bases from V and 1 base from J, with 8 bases between. Per germline, CDR1 SGDLS and CDR2 YYNGEE. This CDR3 is 15 amino acids long. The CDR3 here is CASSVDGPSYNEQFF. CDR3 DNA: TGTGCCAGCAGCGTAGACGGCCCGTCCTACAATGAGCAGTTCTTC.

The rearrangement uses TRBV6-5 and TRBJ2-7, with D perhaps being TRBD1 or TRBD2 (5 bases each). Trimming removed 7 bases from V and 3 bases from J, with 19 bases in between. The CDR3 is 15 amino acids. Germline assignment: CDR1 MNHEY and CDR2 SVGAGI. This CDR3 reads CASTPGAASHYEQYF. The CDR3 region has the DNA TGTGCCAGCACCCCCGGGGCTGCGAGCCACTACGAGCAGTACTTC.

The J gene is TRBJ1-4, the V gene TRBV18; D is ambiguous. Germline V gene sequence: CDR1 KGHSH, CDR2 LQKENI. The V end was cut by 4 bases, the J end by 0 bases, with 3 bases between. The CDR3 spans 13 residues. The CDR3 loop is CASSRSTNEKLFF. CDR3 coding DNA: TGTGCCAGCTCACGCTCAACTAATGAAAAACTGTTTTTT. Together with reference TRBV18 and TRBJ1-4, the CDR3 gives the full variable domain: NAGVMQNPRHLVRRRGQEARLRCSPMKGHSHVYWYRQLPEEGLKFMVYLQKENIIDESGMPKERFSAEFPKEGPSILRIQQVVRGDSAAYFCASSRSTNEKLFFGSGTQLSVL.

The CDR3 loop reads CASSPGLAGGLDTQYF. The CDR3 DNA follows: TGCGCCAGCAGCCCCGGACTAGCGGGAGGCCTGGATACGCAGTATTTT. V is TRBV5-1 and J is TRBJ2-3; 14 nucleotides match TRBD2. CDR1 and CDR2 (germline): SGHRS, YFSETQ. This CDR3 spans 16 amino acids. J gave up 6 bases and V 4 bases, and 7 bases lay outside the gene matches.

The chain joins TRBV2 to TRBJ2-2; TRBD2 matches at 13 bases. The ends lost 6 bases at V and 0 bases at J; junction bases unmatched: 4. The CDR3 runs to 17 residues. Germline V lookup: CDR1 SNHLY, CDR2 FYNNEI. The CDR3, as DNA: TGTGCCAGCAGCAGACTAGCGGGAGGCGCGAACACCGGGGAGCTGTTTTTT. Translated, it gives CASSRLAGGANTGELFF. The full variable domain, rest sourced from reference TRBV2 and TRBJ2-2, is EPEVTQTPSHQVTQMGQEVILRCVPISNHLYFYWYRQILGQKVEFLVSFYNNEISEKSEIFDDQFSVERPDGSNFTLKIRSTKLEDSAMYFCASSRLAGGANTGELFFGEGSRLTVL.